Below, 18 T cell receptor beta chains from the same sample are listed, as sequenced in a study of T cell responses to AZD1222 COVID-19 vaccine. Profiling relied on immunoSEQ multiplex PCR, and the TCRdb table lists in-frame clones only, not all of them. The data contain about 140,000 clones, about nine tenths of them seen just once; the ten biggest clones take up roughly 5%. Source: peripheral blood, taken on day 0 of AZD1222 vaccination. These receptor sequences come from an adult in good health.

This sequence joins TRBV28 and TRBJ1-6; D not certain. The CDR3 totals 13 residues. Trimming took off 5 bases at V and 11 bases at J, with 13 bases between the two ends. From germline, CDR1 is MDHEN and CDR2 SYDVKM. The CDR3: CASSQSASTPLHF. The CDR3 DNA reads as TGTGCCAGCAGTCAGTCAGCTTCTACACCCCTCCACTTT.

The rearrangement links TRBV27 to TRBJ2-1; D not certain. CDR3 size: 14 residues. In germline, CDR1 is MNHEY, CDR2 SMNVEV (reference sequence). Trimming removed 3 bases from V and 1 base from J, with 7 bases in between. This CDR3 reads CASSLAVSYNEQFF. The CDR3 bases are TGTGCCAGCAGTTTGGCGGTTTCCTACAATGAGCAGTTCTTC.

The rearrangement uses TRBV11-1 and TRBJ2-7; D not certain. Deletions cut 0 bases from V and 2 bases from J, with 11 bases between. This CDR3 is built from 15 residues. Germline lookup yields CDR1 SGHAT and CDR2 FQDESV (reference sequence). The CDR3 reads CASSLALGGTYEQYF. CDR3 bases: TGTGCCAGCAGCTTAGCGCTGGGCGGAACCTACGAGCAGTACTTC.

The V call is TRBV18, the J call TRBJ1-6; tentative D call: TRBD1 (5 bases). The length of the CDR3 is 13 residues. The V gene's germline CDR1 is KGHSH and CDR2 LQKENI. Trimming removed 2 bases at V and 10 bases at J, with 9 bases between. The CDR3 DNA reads TGTGCCAGCTCACCAGGGGCAGACTCACCCCTCCACTTT. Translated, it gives CASSPGADSPLHF. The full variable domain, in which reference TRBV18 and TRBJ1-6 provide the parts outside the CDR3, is NAGVMQNPRHLVRRRGQEARLRCSPMKGHSHVYWYRQLPEEGLKFMVYLQKENIIDESGMPKERFSAEFPKEGPSILRIQQVVRGDSAAYFCASSPGADSPLHFGNGTRLTVT.

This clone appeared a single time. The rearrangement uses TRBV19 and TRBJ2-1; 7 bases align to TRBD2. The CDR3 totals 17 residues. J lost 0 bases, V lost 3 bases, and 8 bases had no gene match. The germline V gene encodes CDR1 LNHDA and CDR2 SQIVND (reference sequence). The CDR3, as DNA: TGTGCCAGTAGTATGTTTGGGCGGGGGAGCTCCTACAATGAGCAGTTCTTC. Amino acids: CASSMFGRGSSYNEQFF. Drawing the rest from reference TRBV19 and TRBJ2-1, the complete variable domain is DGGITQSPKYLFRKEGQNVTLSCEQNLNHDAMYWYRQDPGQGLRLIYYSQIVNDFQKGDIAEGYSVSREKKESFPLTVTSAQKNPTAFYLCASSMFGRGSSYNEQFFGPGTRLTVL.

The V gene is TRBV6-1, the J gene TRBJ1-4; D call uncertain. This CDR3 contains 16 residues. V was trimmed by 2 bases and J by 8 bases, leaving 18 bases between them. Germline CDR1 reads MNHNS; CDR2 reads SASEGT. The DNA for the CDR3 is TGTGCCAGCAGTGAATACAGCTACACCCAGAGGGAAAAACTGTTTTTT. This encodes CASSEYSYTQREKLFF.

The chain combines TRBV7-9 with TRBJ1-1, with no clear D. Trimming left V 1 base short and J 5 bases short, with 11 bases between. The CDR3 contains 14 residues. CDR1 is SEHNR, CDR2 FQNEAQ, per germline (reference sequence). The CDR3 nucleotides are TGTGCCAGCAGCTTAGAGTGGGTGTCGACTGAAGCTTTCTTT. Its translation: CASSLEWVSTEAFF.

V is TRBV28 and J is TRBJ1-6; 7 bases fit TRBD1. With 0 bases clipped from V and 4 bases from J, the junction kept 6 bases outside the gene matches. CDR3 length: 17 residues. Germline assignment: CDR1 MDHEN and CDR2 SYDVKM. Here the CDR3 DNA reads TGTGCCAGCAGTTTATGGGGGCGACAGGGATATAATTCACCCCTCCACTTT. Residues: CASSLWGRQGYNSPLHF.

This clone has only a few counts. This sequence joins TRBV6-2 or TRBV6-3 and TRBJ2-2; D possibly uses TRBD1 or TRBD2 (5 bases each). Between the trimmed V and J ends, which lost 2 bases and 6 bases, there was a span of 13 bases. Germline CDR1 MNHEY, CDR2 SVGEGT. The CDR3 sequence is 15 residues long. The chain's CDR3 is CASSYPRGEAGELFF. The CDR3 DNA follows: TGTGCCAGCAGTTACCCTAGGGGAGAAGCCGGGGAGCTGTTTTTT.

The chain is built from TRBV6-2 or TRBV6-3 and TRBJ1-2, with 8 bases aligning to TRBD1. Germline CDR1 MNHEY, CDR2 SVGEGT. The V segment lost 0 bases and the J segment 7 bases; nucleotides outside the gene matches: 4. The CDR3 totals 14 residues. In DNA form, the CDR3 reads TGTGCCAGCAGTTACTCGAGACAGGGGTCTGGCTACACCTTC. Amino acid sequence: CASSYSRQGSGYTF.

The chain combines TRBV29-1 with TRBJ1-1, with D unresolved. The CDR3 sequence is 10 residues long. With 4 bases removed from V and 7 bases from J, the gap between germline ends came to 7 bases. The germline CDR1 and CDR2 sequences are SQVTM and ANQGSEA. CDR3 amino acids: CSVAGIEAFF. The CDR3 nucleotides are TGCAGCGTTGCCGGAATTGAAGCTTTCTTT.

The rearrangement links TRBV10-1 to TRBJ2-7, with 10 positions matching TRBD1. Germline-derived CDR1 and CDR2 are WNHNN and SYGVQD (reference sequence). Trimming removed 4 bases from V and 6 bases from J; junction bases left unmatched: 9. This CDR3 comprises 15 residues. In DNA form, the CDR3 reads TGCGCCAGCAGTGTCGAGACAGGGGGCCGAAGCGAGCAGTACTTC. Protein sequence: CASSVETGGRSEQYF.

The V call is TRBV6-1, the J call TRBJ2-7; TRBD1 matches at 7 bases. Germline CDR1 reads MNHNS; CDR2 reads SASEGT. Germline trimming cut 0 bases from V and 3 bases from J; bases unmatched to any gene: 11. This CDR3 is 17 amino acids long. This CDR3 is CASSEARTGGTFYEQYF. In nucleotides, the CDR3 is TGTGCCAGCAGTGAAGCGAGGACAGGAGGCACCTTCTACGAGCAGTACTTC.

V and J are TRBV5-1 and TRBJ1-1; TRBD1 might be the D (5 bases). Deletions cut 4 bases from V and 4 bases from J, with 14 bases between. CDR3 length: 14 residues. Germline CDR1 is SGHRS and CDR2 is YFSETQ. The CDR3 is CASSMMTEGTEAFF. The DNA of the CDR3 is TGCGCCAGCAGCATGATGACAGAGGGCACTGAAGCTTTCTTT.

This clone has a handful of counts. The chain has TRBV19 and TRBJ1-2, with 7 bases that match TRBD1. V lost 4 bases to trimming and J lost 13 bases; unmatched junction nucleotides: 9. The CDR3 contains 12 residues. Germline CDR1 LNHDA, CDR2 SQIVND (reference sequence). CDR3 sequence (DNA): TGTGCCAGTAGTACGCCGACAGGGAGGAGCACCTTC. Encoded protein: CASSTPTGRSTF.

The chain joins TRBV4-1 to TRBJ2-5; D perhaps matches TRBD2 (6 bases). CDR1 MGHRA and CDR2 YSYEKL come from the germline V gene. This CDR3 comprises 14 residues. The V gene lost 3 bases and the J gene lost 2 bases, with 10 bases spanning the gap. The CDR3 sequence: CASSQVGGQETQYF. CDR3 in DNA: TGCGCCAGCAGCCAGGTCGGGGGACAAGAGACCCAGTACTTC.

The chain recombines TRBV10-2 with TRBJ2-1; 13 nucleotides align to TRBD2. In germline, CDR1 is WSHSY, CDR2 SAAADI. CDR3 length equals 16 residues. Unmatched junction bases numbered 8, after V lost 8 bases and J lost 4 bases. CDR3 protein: CASARLAGGKYNEQFF. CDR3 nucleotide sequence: TGCGCCAGCGCAAGACTAGCGGGGGGAAAGTACAATGAGCAGTTCTTC.

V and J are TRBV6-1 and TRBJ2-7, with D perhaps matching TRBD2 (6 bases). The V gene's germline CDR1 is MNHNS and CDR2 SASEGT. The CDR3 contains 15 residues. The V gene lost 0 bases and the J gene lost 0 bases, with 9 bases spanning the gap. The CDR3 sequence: CASSEAAGLSYEQYF. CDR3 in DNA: TGTGCCAGCAGTGAAGCTGCGGGACTCTCCTACGAGCAGTACTTC.